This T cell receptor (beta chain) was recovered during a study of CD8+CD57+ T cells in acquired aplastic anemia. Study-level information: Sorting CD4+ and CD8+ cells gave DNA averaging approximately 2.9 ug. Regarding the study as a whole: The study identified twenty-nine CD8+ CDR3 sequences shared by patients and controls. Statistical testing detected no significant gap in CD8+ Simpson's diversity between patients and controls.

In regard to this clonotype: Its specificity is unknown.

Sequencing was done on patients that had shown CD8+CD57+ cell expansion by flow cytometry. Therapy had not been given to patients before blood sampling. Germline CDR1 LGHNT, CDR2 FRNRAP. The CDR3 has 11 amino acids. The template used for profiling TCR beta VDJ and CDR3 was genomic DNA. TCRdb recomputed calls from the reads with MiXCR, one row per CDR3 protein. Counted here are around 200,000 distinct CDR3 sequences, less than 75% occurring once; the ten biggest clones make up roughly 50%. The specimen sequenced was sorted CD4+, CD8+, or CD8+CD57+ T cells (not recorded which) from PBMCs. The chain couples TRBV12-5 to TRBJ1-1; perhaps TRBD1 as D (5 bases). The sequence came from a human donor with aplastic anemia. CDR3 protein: CASTGGGRAFF. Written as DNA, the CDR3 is TGTGCCAGCACCGGGGGAGGGCGAGCTTTCTTT.